This entry lists 3 T cell receptor beta chains sequenced from one sample in a study of cytomegalovirus exposure and HLA in healthy donors (dated by TCRdb to 2015 to 2018). Receptor libraries were prepared by the immunoSEQ multiplex PCR assay. For the multiplex PCR, a mixture combining 60 forward primers for TCR Vbeta segments and 13 reverse primers for TCR Jbeta segments was used. Entries here come from immuneACCESS through TCRdb and include only in-frame sequences with V and J called. Some clones fail to appear in such tables; in the studies checked, an unresolved V gene covers under half of the shortfall, and the cause of the remainder is unknown. The sample's table lists a count of 35,000 to 45,000 clones. The ten biggest clones cover just under 4% of the sample. The sample consisted of PBMCs. These receptors all stem from a male donor in good health and CMV-seronegative.

The chain employs TRBV6-5 and TRBJ2-5; no definite D call. V gave up 6 bases and J gave up 0 bases, with 8 bases separating them. The CDR3 extends over 13 amino acids. Germline loops: CDR1 MNHEY, CDR2 SVGAGI. This CDR3 is CASSPRNQETQYF. The CDR3 coding sequence is TGTGCCAGCAGCCCGAGGAACCAAGAGACCCAGTACTTC.

This rearrangement joins TRBV29-1 to TRBJ1-6, with a tentative D call TRBD1 (5 bases). Per germline, CDR1 SQVTM and CDR2 ANQGSEA. The CDR3 totals 13 residues. The V end was cut by 5 bases, the J end by 11 bases, with 16 bases between. CDR3 in amino acids: CSVQESLGAPLHF. The CDR3 coding sequence is TGCAGCGTTCAGGAATCCCTAGGGGCACCCCTCCACTTT.

The J gene is TRBJ2-7, the V gene TRBV15; TRBD2 might be the D (7 bases). Trimming shortened V by 1 base and J by 4 bases, and 17 bases separated the two germline ends. The germline CDR1 and CDR2 sequences are LNHNV and YYDKDF (reference sequence). CDR3 length: 16 residues. For the CDR3, the DNA is TGTGCCACCAGCAGAGGGGGGGGGCAGGGTCGATACGAGCAGTACTTC. As protein: CATSRGGGQGRYEQYF.